These T cell receptor beta chains were read from a single sample in a study of beta chain features in type 1 diabetes. Assay used: immunoSEQ multiplex PCR; TCRdb lists only in-frame clones, some missing. Among 250,000 to 300,000 clones listed, approximately 25% were seen once. Input material: naive CD4+ T cells from blood. The receptors stem from a woman aged 25 to 39 with type 1 diabetes. Each CDR3 is given with its conserved first and last residue. The size entry is marked missing in some rows and otherwise reads once, few, many or a size class.

>NA|TRBV5-1|TRBJ2-3|17
CASSSGQGGGASSEPYF
>few|TRBV29-1|TRBJ2-5|13
CSVVRTGRETQYF
>NA|TRBV5-4|TRBJ2-2|13
CASSLQGSGELFF
>NA|TRBV7-2|TRBJ2-1|16
CASRDPGLAGANEQFF
>few|TRBV7-9|TRBJ2-5|13
CALGGQPQETQYF
>NA|TRBV19|TRBJ2-7|13
CASSIRGPYEQYF
>NA|TRBV4-2|TRBJ1-3|13
CASSFPGGNTIYF
>NA|TRBV7-3|TRBJ2-3|16
CASRLSEREGTDTQYF
>few|TRBV5-1|TRBJ1-1|13
CASSAGVGTEAFF
>few|TRBV7-3|TRBJ2-1|13
CASSLWAGNEQFF